This T cell receptor (beta chain) was sequenced for a study of tumor-infiltrating lymphocytes in primary liver carcinoma. This clonotype was found once. Its matching antigen is unknown. The authors took blood RNA from unsorted whole blood and also extracted germline DNA. Patients in the cohort were treatment-naive and living with chronic HBV infection. Approximately 4.2 milliliters of peripheral blood were drawn preoperatively. The ends were cut back, 6 bases at V and 5 bases at J, with 16 bases in the middle. The CDR3 is made up of 14 amino acids. Making TCR beta cDNA involved roughly 500 ng total RNA and a constant-region primer. Investigators got TCR beta libraries out of three nested multiplex PCR rounds, done with slightly modified ARM-PCR. Two initial PCR rounds of around 10 cycles each paired TRBV1-TRBV30 forward primers with a C-beta reverse primer. TCRdb re-derived calls from the multiplex PCR reads in MiXCR, one entry per CDR3 protein. The sample carries fewer than 350,000 distinct CDR3 sequences, 60% to 80% recorded once.

Study-wide results and caveats: It was tumor-adjacent and tumor-blood pairs that overlapped less than tumor region pairs did.

Sequenced input: peripheral blood. The V gene is TRBV12-3 or TRBV12-4, the J gene TRBJ2-5; D is possibly TRBD1 (6 bases). The receptor's source is a middle-aged man with primary liver carcinoma and hepatitis B virus infection. CDR3 amino acids: CASSTGTLVETQYF. In DNA, the CDR3 is TGTGCCAGCAGCACAGGGACGCTGGTGGAGACCCAGTACTTC.